Shown below are 9 T cell receptor beta chains from a single sample sequenced in a study of blood T cell repertoires in COVID-19. TCRdb's table, derived via immunoSEQ multiplex PCR, lists solely in-frame clones and lacks some. The sample carries over 95,000 clones, around nine tenths recorded once. The sample was peripheral blood. The receptors shown here come from a woman aged 70-85 years who had recovered from COVID-19.

This chain joins TRBV18 and TRBJ1-1; D might be TRBD1 (6 bases). Trimming shortened V by 2 bases and J by 2 bases, and 9 bases separated the two germline ends. The germline V gene encodes CDR1 KGHSH and CDR2 LQKENI. The CDR3 runs 14 residues. This CDR3 reads CASSPGGPNTEAFF. CDR3 DNA: TGTGCCAGCTCACCAGGGGGCCCCAACACTGAAGCTTTCTTT.

This rearrangement joins TRBV7-9 to TRBJ2-2; the match to TRBD1 covers 8 bases. The CDR3 covers 16 residues. The germline V gene has CDR1 SEHNR and CDR2 FQNEAQ (reference sequence). J lost 0 bases, V lost 6 bases, and 6 bases had no gene match. The CDR3 is CASSPNRGSNTGELFF. CDR3 nucleotide sequence: TGTGCCAGCAGTCCTAACAGGGGGTCGAACACCGGGGAGCTGTTTTTT. The whole variable domain, remainder taken from reference TRBV7-9 and TRBJ2-2, is DTGVSQNPRHKITKRGQNVTFRCDPISEHNRLYWYRQTLGQGPEFLTYFQNEAQLEKSRLLSDRFSAERPKGSFSTLEIQRTEQGDSAMYLCASSPNRGSNTGELFFGEGSRLTVL.

The chain uses TRBV3-1 (or the pseudogene TRBV3-2) and TRBJ2-2; the D is unclear. Germline V gene lookup returns CDR1 LGHDT and CDR2 YNNKEL (reference sequence). Trimming took off 5 bases at V and 4 bases at J, with 14 bases between the two ends. The CDR3 extends over 15 amino acids. CDR3 amino acids: CASSARFGGTGELFF. CDR3 bases: TGTGCCAGCAGCGCCAGGTTTGGTGGCACCGGGGAGCTGTTTTTT.

This sequence joins TRBV10-2 and TRBJ1-1, with TRBD1 as a possible D gene (6 bases). The V gene's germline CDR1 is WSHSY and CDR2 SAAADI. V was shortened by 6 bases and J by 6 bases, with 14 bases between the two germline ends. This CDR3 contains 13 residues. The CDR3 protein is CASRGQSEAEAFF. The CDR3 DNA follows: TGCGCCAGCAGAGGACAGTCGGAGGCTGAAGCTTTCTTT.

This clone came up once. The rearrangement joins TRBV7-9 to TRBJ2-3; 7 bases align to TRBD1. The germline V gene has CDR1 SEHNR and CDR2 FQNEAQ (reference sequence). CDR3 size: 14 residues. The V segment lost 5 bases and the J segment 1 base; nucleotides outside the gene matches: 3. As DNA, the CDR3 is TGTGCCAGCAGCGACAGGGTGGGCACAGATACGCAGTATTTT. Its translation: CASSDRVGTDTQYF.

The chain couples TRBV28 to TRBJ2-3, with D perhaps TRBD1 (6 bases). The V gene lost 5 bases and the J gene lost 1 base, with 16 bases spanning the gap. There are 16 residues in the CDR3. Looked up from germline, CDR1 is MDHEN and CDR2 is SYDVKM. The CDR3: CASSGTGILRTDTQYF. The CDR3 DNA sequence: TGTGCCAGCAGTGGAACAGGGATACTTCGCACAGATACGCAGTATTTT.

This sequence joins TRBV28 and TRBJ2-7, with 9 bases lining up with TRBD2. Germline values: CDR1 MDHEN, CDR2 SYDVKM. The junction had 3 bases not matched to a gene; V was cut back by 5 bases and J by 1 base. The CDR3 is 14 amino acids. This chain's CDR3 is CASSRTSVSYEQYF. The CDR3 nucleotides are TGTGCCAGCAGTCGGACTAGCGTTTCCTACGAGCAGTACTTC.

V is TRBV14 and J is TRBJ1-4; no reliable D call. CDR1 is SGHDN, CDR2 FVKESK, per germline. Trimming took 0 bases from V and 8 from J, leaving 10 bases between them. The length of the CDR3 is 14 residues. For the CDR3, the DNA is TGTGCCAGCAGCCAAGATGGCCTAGAGGAAAAACTGTTTTTT. Amino acid sequence: CASSQDGLEEKLFF.

This clone appeared a few times. The chain uses TRBV27 and TRBJ1-4, with D possibly TRBD1 on 6 matching bases. V lost 5 bases, J lost 2 bases, and 9 bases lay in between. The CDR3 is 14 amino acids. The germline gives CDR1 MNHEY, CDR2 SMNVEV (reference sequence). The CDR3 DNA is TGTGCCAGCAGTAACAGGGATACTAATGAAAAACTGTTTTTT. It encodes CASSNRDTNEKLFF.